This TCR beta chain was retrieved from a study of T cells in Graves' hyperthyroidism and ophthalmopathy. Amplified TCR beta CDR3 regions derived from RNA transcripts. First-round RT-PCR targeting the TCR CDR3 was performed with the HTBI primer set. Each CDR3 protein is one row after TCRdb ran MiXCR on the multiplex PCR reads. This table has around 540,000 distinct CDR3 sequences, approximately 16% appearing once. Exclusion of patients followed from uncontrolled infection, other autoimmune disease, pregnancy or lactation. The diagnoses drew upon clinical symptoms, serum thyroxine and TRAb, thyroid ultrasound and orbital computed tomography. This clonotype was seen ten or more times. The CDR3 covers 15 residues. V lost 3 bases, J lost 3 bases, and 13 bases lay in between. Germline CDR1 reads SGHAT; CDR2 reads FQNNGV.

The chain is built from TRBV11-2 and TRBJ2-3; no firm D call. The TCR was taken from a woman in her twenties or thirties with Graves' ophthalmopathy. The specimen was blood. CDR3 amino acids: CASSLRWLETDTQYF. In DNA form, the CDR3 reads TGTGCCAGCAGCTTGCGGTGGTTAGAGACAGATACGCAGTATTTT.